This is a list of T cell receptor beta chains from one sample in a study of blood T cell repertoires in COVID-19. Assay: immunoSEQ multiplex PCR; the TCRdb copy retains only in-frame clones and omits some. The sample contains over 130,000 clones, almost 85% of which appear only once. Source material: peripheral blood. The origin of the receptors is a man aged 50-59 years with acute or convalescent COVID-19. The CDR3 runs from the conserved cysteine through the conserved F or W. The order of the fields is V gene, D gene, clone size, J gene, CDR3 protein, CDR3 DNA. The D gene is left open where the match is weak. For some rows the clone size is stated as once, few or many, or as a class when expanded; others skip it.

>TRBV27|-|-|TRBJ1-6
CASSFTGGSTLWGSPLHF
TGTGCCAGCAGTTTCACGGGGGGATCAACCCTTTGGGGTTCACCCCTCCACTTT
>TRBV7-6|TRBD1|once|TRBJ1-2
CASSLGPGGYGYTF
TGTGCCAGCAGCTTAGGGCCAGGGGGCTATGGCTACACCTTC
>TRBV5-4|TRBD2|-|TRBJ2-7
CASSRGTSGMYEQYF
TGTGCCAGCAGCCGGGGGACTAGCGGGATGTACGAGCAGTACTTC
>TRBV6-5|TRBD1|-|TRBJ2-7
CASSYSGTGTSYEQYF
TGTGCCAGCAGTTACTCGGGGACAGGGACATCCTACGAGCAGTACTTC
>TRBV5-4|-|-|TRBJ1-1
CASSLTGMNTEAFF
TGTGCCAGCAGTCTGACAGGCATGAACACTGAAGCTTTCTTT
>TRBV23-1|TRBD2|few|TRBJ2-2
CASSQLNGRNPGELFF
TGCGCCAGCAGTCAATTAAACGGGAGGAATCCCGGGGAGCTGTTTTTT
>TRBV11-3|TRBD2|once|TRBJ2-5
CASSLAGGRETQYF
TGTGCCAGCAGCTTAGCGGGAGGAAGAGAGACCCAGTACTTC
>TRBV5-1|-|-|TRBJ2-1
CASSLEVGRASSYNEQFF
TGCGCCAGCAGCTTGGAAGTGGGGCGAGCATCAAGTTACAATGAGCAGTTCTTC
>TRBV3-1/TRBV3-2|-|-|TRBJ2-6
CASSQAGANVLTF
TGTGCCAGCAGCCAAGCGGGGGCCAACGTCCTGACTTTC
>TRBV18|TRBD1|-|TRBJ2-7
CARAPTGAPFPEDEQYF
TGTGCCAGGGCACCGACAGGGGCACCTTTCCCTGAGGACGAGCAGTACTTC
>TRBV25-1|-|-|TRBJ2-3
CASSEFAGGTDTQYF
TGTGCCAGCAGTGAATTTGCAGGGGGCACAGATACGCAGTATTTT
>TRBV19|-|-|TRBJ1-1
CASSATQGLEAFF
TGTGCCAGTAGTGCTACCCAGGGGTTGGAAGCTTTCTTT
>TRBV6-4|TRBD2|-|TRBJ2-3
CASSAGETTDTQYF
TGTGCCAGCAGCGCGGGAGAGACCACAGATACGCAGTATTTT
>TRBV24-1|-|-|TRBJ1-5
CATSEAPNQPQHF
TGTGCCACCAGTGAGGCACCTAATCAGCCCCAGCATTTT
>TRBV19|TRBD2|-|TRBJ2-1
CASKRRGGFSSGTSYNEQFF
TGTGCCAGTAAACGGCGGGGGGGCTTCTCGTCGGGGACCTCCTACAATGAGCAGTTCTTC
>TRBV6-1|-|-|TRBJ1-4
CASSERGGTDEKLFF
TGTGCCAGCAGTGAAAGAGGGGGAACGGATGAAAAACTGTTTTTT
>TRBV30|-|-|TRBJ1-3
CACSTGFGNTIYF
TGTGCCTGTTCAACAGGCTTTGGAAACACCATATATTTT
>TRBV9|-|-|TRBJ1-2
CASSVDGYGYTF
TGTGCCAGCAGCGTAGACGGCTATGGCTACACCTTC
>TRBV30|-|-|TRBJ1-5
CAWSVTSNQPQHF
TGTGCCTGGAGTGTTACATCTAATCAGCCCCAGCATTTT
>TRBV7-3|-|-|TRBJ1-4
CASSPGTGLGDEKLFF
TGTGCCAGCAGCCCAGGGACTGGCCTCGGTGATGAAAAACTGTTTTTT
>TRBV5-1|-|-|TRBJ1-2
CASSLAGGYTF
TGCGCCAGCAGCTTGGCCGGGGGCTACACCTTC
>TRBV7-9|-|once|TRBJ2-5
CASSLASTGSGLETQYF
TGTGCCAGCAGCTTAGCATCTACAGGGTCGGGTTTGGAGACCCAGTACTTC
>TRBV6-5|TRBD1|-|TRBJ1-5
CASTRGTANQPQHF
TGTGCCAGCACTAGGGGGACAGCAAATCAGCCCCAGCATTTT
>TRBV9|-|-|TRBJ1-3
CASSALGGRPSGNTIYF
TGTGCCAGCAGCGCCCTGGGGGGACGTCCATCTGGAAACACCATATATTTT
>TRBV11-3|-|-|TRBJ2-7
CASSPGQNNYEQYF
TGTGCCAGCAGCCCCGGACAGAACAACTACGAGCAGTACTTC
>TRBV12-5|TRBD1|-|TRBJ2-1
CASGLRGQAYNEQFF
TGTGCTAGTGGTTTAAGAGGACAGGCTTACAATGAGCAGTTCTTC
>TRBV5-6|TRBD1|-|TRBJ1-2
CASSFYGQDNYGYTF
TGTGCCAGCAGCTTTTACGGACAGGATAACTATGGCTACACCTTC
>TRBV5-1|-|-|TRBJ1-4
CASSLAGNEKLFF
TGCGCCAGCAGCTTGGCAGGGAATGAAAAACTGTTTTTT
>TRBV5-1|-|-|TRBJ1-4
CASSWGRLITNEKLFF
TGCGCCAGCAGTTGGGGGAGGCTGATAACTAATGAAAAACTGTTTTTT
>TRBV6-2/TRBV6-3|TRBD1|-|TRBJ2-7
CASSYRRQGSSYEQYF
TGTGCCAGCAGTTATAGGAGACAGGGTAGCTCCTACGAGCAGTACTTC
>TRBV9|-|-|TRBJ1-1
CARIRGGTEAFF
TGTGCCAGGATCAGGGGTGGTACTGAAGCTTTCTTT